These 3 T cell receptor beta chains were sequenced from one sample in a study of blood T cell repertoires in COVID-19. Clones were sequenced by immunoSEQ multiplex PCR, and TCRdb holds only the in-frame ones, with some missing. The sample consists of 150,000 to 200,000 clones, roughly 90% of them appearing once. The specimen sequenced was peripheral blood. The receptor set was obtained from a man over 45 with acute or convalescent COVID-19.

The J gene is TRBJ1-4, the V gene TRBV7-9; 11 bases agree with TRBD1. V dropped 5 bases and J dropped 7; count of bases not matched to a gene: 9. Germline CDR1 SEHNR, CDR2 FQNEAQ (reference sequence). The CDR3 is 16 amino acids. CDR3 loop: CASSAGQGAITEKLFF. Written as DNA, the CDR3 is TGTGCCAGCAGCGCAGGACAGGGGGCAATTACTGAAAAACTGTTTTTT.

This CDR3 reads CASSQDVGGNPSYEQYF. The CDR3 DNA is TGTGCCAGCAGCCAAGATGTTGGCGGGAATCCATCCTACGAGCAGTACTTC. V is TRBV4-2 and J is TRBJ2-7; D might be TRBD2 (6 bases). The ends were cut back, 0 bases at V and 1 base at J, with 16 bases in the middle. CDR3 length: 17 residues. Germline lookup yields CDR1 LGHNA and CDR2 YNFKEQ.

V is TRBV4-1 and J is TRBJ1-2; the D is unclear. Germline CDR1 reads MGHRA; CDR2 reads YSYEKL. The ends were cut back, 6 bases at V and 0 bases at J, with 11 bases in the middle. The CDR3 contains 14 residues. For the CDR3, the DNA is TGCGCCAGCAGACAAACACTAGCTAACTATGGCTACACCTTC. This codes for CASRQTLANYGYTF.